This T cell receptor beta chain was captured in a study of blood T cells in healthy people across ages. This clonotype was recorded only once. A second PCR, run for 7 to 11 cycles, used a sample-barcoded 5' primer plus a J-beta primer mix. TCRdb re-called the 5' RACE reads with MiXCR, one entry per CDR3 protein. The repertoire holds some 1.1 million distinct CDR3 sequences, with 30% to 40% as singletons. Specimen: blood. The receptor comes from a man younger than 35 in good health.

The CDR3 coding sequence is TGTGCCAGCAGCACGGACAGGCCCAGACTTATCGGCGAGCAGTACTTC. The encoded protein is CASSTDRPRLIGEQYF. The chain carries TRBV7-3 and TRBJ2-5, with TRBD1 identical over 7 bases. The closer fit of TRBJ2-7 to the DNA end suggests the J call may be wrong. Germline CDR1 and CDR2: SGHTA and FQGTGA. The CDR3 contains 16 residues.